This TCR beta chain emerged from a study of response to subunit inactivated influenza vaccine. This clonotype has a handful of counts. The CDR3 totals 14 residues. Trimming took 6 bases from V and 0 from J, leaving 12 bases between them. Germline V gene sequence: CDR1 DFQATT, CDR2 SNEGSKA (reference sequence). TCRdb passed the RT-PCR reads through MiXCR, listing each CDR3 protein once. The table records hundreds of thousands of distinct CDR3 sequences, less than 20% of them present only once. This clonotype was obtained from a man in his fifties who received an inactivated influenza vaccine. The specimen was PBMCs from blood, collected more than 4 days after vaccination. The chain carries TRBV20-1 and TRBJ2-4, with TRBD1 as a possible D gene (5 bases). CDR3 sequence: CSALPGLAKNIQYF. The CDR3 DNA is TGCAGTGCCCTTCCAGGGTTAGCCAAAAACATTCAGTACTTC.